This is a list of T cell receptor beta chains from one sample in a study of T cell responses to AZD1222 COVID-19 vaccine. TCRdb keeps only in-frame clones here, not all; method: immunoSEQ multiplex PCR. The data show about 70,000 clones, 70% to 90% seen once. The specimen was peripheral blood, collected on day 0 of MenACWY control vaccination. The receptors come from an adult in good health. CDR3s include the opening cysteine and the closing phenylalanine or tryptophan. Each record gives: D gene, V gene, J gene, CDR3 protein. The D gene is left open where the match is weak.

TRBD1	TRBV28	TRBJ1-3	CASSLVTGVNSGNTIYF
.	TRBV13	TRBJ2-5	CASSLGGSSDVLGETQYF
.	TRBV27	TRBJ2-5	CASTPHGGTGETQYF
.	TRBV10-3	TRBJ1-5	CAISDQRNQPQHF
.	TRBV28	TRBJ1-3	CASTIGNTIYF
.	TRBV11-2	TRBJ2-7	CASSLGESYEQYF
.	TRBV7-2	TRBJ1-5	CASSLGRDNQPQHF
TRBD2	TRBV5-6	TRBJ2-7	CASSLDGSGHPYEQYF
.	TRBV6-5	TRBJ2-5	CASSRAPSETQYF
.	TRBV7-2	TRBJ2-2	CASSLRGGPNTGELFF
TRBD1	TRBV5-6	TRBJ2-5	CASSLGQGGGETQYF
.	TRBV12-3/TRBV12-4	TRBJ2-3	CASSSDPRGTQYF
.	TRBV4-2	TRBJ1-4	CASSQEGGPTNEKLFF
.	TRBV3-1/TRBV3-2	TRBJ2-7	CASSPTSSLPYEQYF
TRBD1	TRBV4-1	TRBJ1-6	CASSQDLRDRGPYNSPLHF